This entry describes one T cell receptor (beta chain). Its antigen is undetermined. The data originate from a study of Ad26.COV2.S vaccination and SARS-CoV-2 variants. Across the whole study: Of the COV1001 trial arms, the Ad26.COV2.S arm included the donor.

Study-level findings and limits: Individuals receiving vaccine had higher spike-specific TCR breadth than placebo recipients did. Measurement of non-spike TCR breadth gave similar results in vaccine and placebo recipients.

Sequencing used immunoSEQ multiplex PCR; TCRdb keeps in-frame clones, though not all of them. The profile covers a few hundred thousand clones, with 90% appearing a single time and approximately 12% taken by the ten largest. The CDR3 extends over 12 amino acids. V gave up 5 bases and J gave up 5 bases, with 9 bases separating them. CDR1 is SGHTA and CDR2 is FQGNSA in the germline V gene. Documented treatment: some 19 received Ad26.COV2.S at low or high dose, single or two shots; about five received placebo; per-sample allocation not given. It was on day 63 after the first vaccine or placebo injection that samples were taken.

This receptor was obtained from a person between 18 and 59 years old who received the Ad26.COV2.S COVID-19 vaccine or a placebo. V gene TRBV7-2 combines with J gene TRBJ2-5; D is unresolved. Sequencing used peripheral blood, obtained in a trial of Ad26.COV2.S vaccine versus placebo. This CDR3 is CASSRPFETQYF. DNA of the CDR3: TGTGCCAGCAGCCGCCCCTTTGAGACCCAGTACTTC.